Below, 20 T cell receptor beta chains from the same sample are listed, as sequenced in a study of cytomegalovirus exposure and HLA in healthy donors. The PCR ran on 60 Vbeta and 13 Jbeta primers. Clones were read by immunoSEQ multiplex PCR, and TCRdb kept only the in-frame ones, dropping some. The sample holds about 170,000 clones, about four fifths seen once. The sequenced sample consisted of PBMCs. The receptor source for this set is a woman aged 45-65 years in good health and CMV-seropositive.

This clone was picked up a small number of times. J is TRBJ1-2 and V is TRBV19; D unresolved. CDR1 and CDR2 (germline): LNHDA, SQIVND (reference sequence). V shed 11 bases and J shed 4 bases, with 11 bases lying between them. This CDR3 is built from 11 residues. CDR3 DNA sequence: TGTGCCGCCCGACTGAGCTATGGCTACACCTTC. This translates into CAARLSYGYTF.

V usage is TRBV5-4 and J usage is TRBJ2-5; 10 positions agree with TRBD2. The germline V gene encodes CDR1 SGHNT and CDR2 YYREEE (reference sequence). The V gene end was trimmed by 3 bases and the J gene end by 4 bases; junction bases not matched to a gene: 6. The CDR3 contains 15 residues. The CDR3 here is CASSSLAGEGETQYF. CDR3 DNA sequence: TGTGCCAGCAGCTCCCTAGCGGGAGAAGGAGAGACCCAGTACTTC.

This clone showed up just a few times. The rearrangement links TRBV4-3 to TRBJ2-7; D possibly corresponds to TRBD1 (6 bases). V lost 1 base and J 3 bases, leaving 19 bases between the germline ends. Germline V CDR1 and CDR2: LGHNA, YSLEER. This CDR3 contains 17 residues. The CDR3 is CASSQGVGTGSYYEQYF. CDR3 bases: TGCGCCAGCAGCCAAGGGGTAGGAACAGGGTCATACTACGAGCAGTACTTC.

This clone has a handful of counts. V and J are TRBV25-1 and TRBJ2-3; 7 bases are shared with TRBD1. Trimming took 2 bases from V and 2 from J; bases not matched to a gene: 13. Germline CDR1 and CDR2: MGHDK and SYGVNS. This CDR3 region has 18 residues. The CDR3 sequence: CASSEVQGESNHTDTQYF. Written as DNA, the CDR3 is TGTGCCAGCAGTGAAGTCCAGGGGGAATCAAATCACACAGATACGCAGTATTTT.

The rearrangement uses TRBV5-6 and TRBJ1-1; 8 bases map to TRBD1. With V trimmed by 3 bases and J by 1 base, 5 bases remained unmatched. Looked up from germline, CDR1 is SGHDT and CDR2 is YYEEEE. CDR3 length equals 15 residues. CDR3 nucleotides: TGTGCCAGCAGCTCCAGGGGGCGCGGGAACACTGAAGCTTTCTTT. Its protein is CASSSRGRGNTEAFF. Variable domain in full (rest from reference TRBV5-6 and TRBJ1-1): DAGVTQSPTHLIKTRGQQVTLRCSPKSGHDTVSWYQQALGQGPQFIFQYYEEEERQRGNFPDRFSGHQFPNYSSELNVNALLLGDSALYLCASSSRGRGNTEAFFGQGTRLTVV.

The gene calls are TRBV6-1 and TRBJ2-2; 7 bases fit TRBD1. The germline gives CDR1 MNHNS, CDR2 SASEGT. This CDR3 is 15 amino acids long. V shed 5 bases, J shed 2 bases, and the junction held 5 bases outside the gene matches. The CDR3 reads CASSRNRGNTGELFF. Written as DNA, the CDR3 is TGTGCCAGCAGTAGGAACAGGGGTAACACCGGGGAGCTGTTTTTT.

V usage is TRBV5-1 and J usage is TRBJ1-3; tentatively, D is TRBD1 (5 bases). V was shortened by 4 bases and J by 0 bases, with 11 bases between the two germline ends. Germline V gives CDR1 SGHRS, CDR2 YFSETQ. The CDR3 runs 15 residues. This CDR3 is CASSAAGNSGNTIYF. CDR3 bases: TGCGCCAGCAGCGCGGCAGGGAACTCTGGAAACACCATATATTTT.

CDR3 sequence: CASSEARLVDYEQYF. The CDR3 coding sequence is TGTGCCAGCAGTGAAGCAAGACTGGTTGACTACGAGCAGTACTTC. The chain couples TRBV6-1 to TRBJ2-7; unclear D gene. This CDR3 is built from 15 residues. V lost 0 bases, J lost 3 bases, and 12 bases lay in between. Germline V CDR1 and CDR2: MNHNS, SASEGT.

This sequence joins TRBV2 and TRBJ2-5; 8 bases fit TRBD1. The DNA end is a closer match to TRBJ2-7, so the J assignment may be wrong. Germline lookup yields CDR1 SNHLY and CDR2 FYNNEI. This CDR3 comprises 14 residues. The CDR3 bases are TGTGCCAGCACCAGAGACAGGGGAGGCTACGAGCAGTACTTC. Residues: CASTRDRGGYEQYF.

The J gene is TRBJ2-7, the V gene TRBV6-6; perhaps TRBD2 as D (7 bases). Germline CDR1 reads MNHNY; CDR2 reads SVGAGI (reference sequence). The CDR3 consists of 16 residues. The V end lost 6 bases, the J end lost 5 bases, and 23 bases lay between the germline ends. The CDR3 region has the DNA TGTGCCAGCAGCCCGCGGGGGCGGGGACTTCTTCACGAGCAGTACTTC. Its protein is CASSPRGRGLLHEQYF.

The genes are TRBV7-2 and TRBJ2-5; 7 positions match TRBD1. The J call may be faulty, since TRBJ2-7 better matches the DNA end. Germline loops: CDR1 SGHTA, CDR2 FQGNSA. CDR3 size: 13 residues. The CDR3 nucleotides are TGTGCCAGCAGTCCAGGGGGATCCCACGAGCAGTACTTC. This codes for CASSPGGSHEQYF.

The genes are TRBV27 and TRBJ2-2, with 13 bases that match TRBD2. Looked up from germline, CDR1 is MNHEY and CDR2 is SMNVEV (reference sequence). Trimming at V came to 6 bases and at J to 2 bases, leaving 6 bases not matched to a gene. This CDR3 has 17 residues. As DNA, the CDR3 is TGTGCCAGCAGCAAACTAGCGGGGGGGCCAAACACCGGGGAGCTGTTTTTT. It is translated as CASSKLAGGPNTGELFF.

This sequence joins TRBV5-1 and TRBJ2-3; 9 nucleotides line up with TRBD2. Germline V lookup: CDR1 SGHRS, CDR2 YFSETQ. This CDR3 region has 16 residues. The ends lost 0 bases at V and 4 bases at J; junction bases unmatched: 6. As DNA, the CDR3 is TGCGCCAGCAGCTTGGATGCGGGAGGGCCGTCAGATACGCAGTATTTT. This sequence encodes CASSLDAGGPSDTQYF.

As for this clone: Other DNA sequences from this sample encode an identical CDR3 as well. This sequence joins TRBV19 and TRBJ2-5; 9 nucleotides agree with TRBD1. CDR1 is LNHDA and CDR2 is SQIVND in the germline V gene (reference sequence). The CDR3 sequence is 16 residues long. V dropped 1 base and J dropped 4; count of bases not matched to a gene: 7. CDR3 nucleotides: TGTGCCAGTAGTATAGCTGGACAGGGGTTGCGAGAGACCCAGTACTTC. This encodes CASSIAGQGLRETQYF.

The chain recombines TRBV10-1 with TRBJ2-7; D possibly corresponds to TRBD1 (7 bases). The CDR3 covers 17 residues. Germline CDR1 and CDR2: WNHNN and SYGVQD (reference sequence). The V and J ends lost 2 bases and 3 bases respectively, with 20 bases between them. The CDR3 loop reads CASSEGGTVREVYEQYF. DNA of the CDR3: TGCGCCAGCAGTGAGGGGGGGACAGTAAGGGAGGTCTACGAGCAGTACTTC.

The V and J genes are TRBV29-1 and TRBJ2-7; D gene ambiguous. The CDR3 loop spans 15 amino acids. Germline V gives CDR1 SQVTM, CDR2 ANQGSEA. Trimming took off 3 bases at V and 0 bases at J, with 15 bases between the two ends. The DNA of the CDR3 is TGCAGCGTTGATTTTCGTAAGGAGAGCTCCTACGAGCAGTACTTC. Its translation: CSVDFRKESSYEQYF.

The chain uses TRBV4-2 and TRBJ2-3; TRBD2 agrees at 13 bases. V dropped 1 base and J dropped 2; count of bases not matched to a gene: 12. The CDR3 is made up of 20 amino acids. Germline values: CDR1 LGHNA, CDR2 YNFKEQ. DNA of the CDR3: TGTGCCAGCAGCCAAGCCGGGACTAGCGGGACCTCCGGGGACACAGATACGCAGTATTTT. Protein product: CASSQAGTSGTSGDTDTQYF.

The chain uses TRBV7-2 and TRBJ2-7, with TRBD1 as a possible D gene (6 bases). Germline loops: CDR1 SGHTA, CDR2 FQGNSA. The CDR3 length is 14 residues. Between the trimmed V and J ends, which lost 5 bases and 2 bases, there was a span of 13 bases. The CDR3 DNA reads TGTGCCAGCAGCCTGGACAGTCTAGCCTACGAGCAGTACTTC. Protein product: CASSLDSLAYEQYF.

As for this clone: Mismatch with germline at one junction end may stem from a read error. V is TRBV7-9 and J is TRBJ2-2; 14 bases are a match to TRBD2. The CDR3 is 17 residues long. The germline CDR1 and CDR2 sequences are SEHNR and FQNEAQ (reference sequence). The CDR3 region is CSSSFSETSGGAGELFF. The CDR3 nucleotides read TGTTCCAGCAGCTTCAGTGAGACTAGCGGGGGGGCCGGGGAGCTGTTTTTT.

V gene TRBV28 combines with J gene TRBJ1-1, with D possibly matching TRBD1 (6 bases). CDR1 is MDHEN, CDR2 SYDVKM, per germline. Trimming removed 6 bases at V and 6 bases at J, with 14 bases between. The CDR3 contains 13 residues. CDR3 nucleotide sequence: TGTGCCAGCAGCTCAGGGGTACACGCTGAAGCTTTCTTT. This gives the protein CASSSGVHAEAFF.